This TCR beta chain was found in a study of T cells in Graves' hyperthyroidism and ophthalmopathy. Clinical symptoms, serum thyroxine, TRAb, thyroid ultrasound and orbital computed tomography established diagnosis. As regards this clonotype: What it binds is unknown.

Whole-study results and caveats: From stable hyperthyroidism, ophthalmopathy was set apart by a 13 V-J model. Ophthalmopathy onset followed model prediction by a median about six months. Clonotypes that were expanded in thyroid above 0.001 mostly appeared in blood too.

Regions amplified from RNA transcripts were the TCR beta CDR3 regions. The HTBI set primed first-round TCR CDR3 RT-PCR. TCRdb re-analysed the multiplex PCR reads in MiXCR, keeping a single row per CDR3 protein. Of 600,000 or so distinct CDR3 sequences listed, approximately 14% are singletons. The sequenced sample was blood. This clonotype was obtained from a woman aged 50 to 60 with Graves' ophthalmopathy.

The CDR3 DNA is TGTGCCAGTAAGGGACTAGCGGGAGTGGGGAGGGATACGCAGTATTTT. Translation gives CASKGLAGVGRDTQYF. The chain employs TRBV2 and TRBJ2-3; 14 bases agree with TRBD2. Trimming removed 9 bases from V and 6 bases from J; junction bases left unmatched: 11. The CDR3 runs 16 residues. Germline CDR1 SNHLY, CDR2 FYNNEI.